A selection of T cell receptor beta chains follows, all from one sample in a study of blood T cell repertoires in COVID-19. Measured with immunoSEQ multiplex PCR; TCRdb has only the in-frame clones, and not every one. The sample consists of about 190,000 clones, 75% to 90% of them appearing once. The sequenced sample was peripheral blood. The receptors were gathered from a man in his forties or fifties with acute or convalescent COVID-19. Both conserved end residues are trimmed from each CDR3.

j_call v_call cdr3_length cdr3_aa
TRBJ2-3 TRBV7-2 11 ASSFGRTDTQY
TRBJ1-2 TRBV18 12 ASSHQWDRRSYT
TRBJ2-5 TRBV27 12 ASRVTGVYETQY
TRBJ2-1 TRBV2 13 ASRGQGRTYNEQF
TRBJ1-6 TRBV27 14 ASSLFQGSYNSPLH
TRBJ1-1 TRBV5-4 12 ASSIAGSATEAF
TRBJ1-5 TRBV11-2 13 ASSLDWEFNQPQH
TRBJ2-7 TRBV7-2 11 ASSLSSSYEQY
TRBJ2-2 TRBV10-3 14 ASWPGQGSLTGELF
TRBJ1-3 TRBV5-4 12 ASRTGTGETTIY
TRBJ2-3 TRBV24-1 15 ATSDPLTGQGADTQY
TRBJ1-1 TRBV7-9 11 ASSPQGGTEAF
TRBJ1-5 TRBV19 11 AGSQGLNQPQH
TRBJ2-2 TRBV4-1 13 ASSQAGTGDGELF
TRBJ2-7 TRBV7-9 14 ASSLEGLGMGSEQY
TRBJ1-1 TRBV24-1 13 ATSVTGEGYTEAF
TRBJ1-5 TRBV29-1 14 SVPQRGRGSNQPQH
TRBJ1-2 TRBV28 11 ASRAGGGHGYT
TRBJ2-5 TRBV7-2 12 ASSISTSIETQY
TRBJ2-7 TRBV23-1 13 ASSQSTQGSYEQY
TRBJ2-3 TRBV27 12 ASSPFDYPDTQY
TRBJ1-6 TRBV4-3 13 ASSQGTGGNSPLH
TRBJ2-2 TRBV7-9 13 ASSAPGGIGGELF
TRBJ2-1 TRBV9 16 ASSVDPASGGFYNEQF
TRBJ2-2 TRBV1 14 TSNGSGGDNTGELF
TRBJ1-5 TRBV6-5 11 ASSETVSQPQH
TRBJ2-3 TRBV3-1/TRBV3-2 13 ASSPGQGAADTQY
TRBJ2-2 TRBV30 18 AWSVPILAGGMTNTGELF
TRBJ1-6 TRBV6-5 13 ASFPGGSHNSPLH
TRBJ1-6 TRBV4-1 15 ASSQEYRGLDNSPLH
TRBJ2-1 TRBV5-1 10 ASSSNSGPEF
TRBJ1-4 TRBV10-2 12 ASSETAYNEKLF
TRBJ1-4 TRBV6-1 14 ASSDPTGGTNEKLF
TRBJ2-7 TRBV6-7 11 ASPFTSSYEQY
TRBJ1-2 TRBV11-2 13 ASSLEKRQGRGYT
TRBJ2-6 TRBV5-4 17 ASSPNRAGLLSGANVLT
TRBJ2-7 TRBV10-1 12 ASSDSGGIYEQY
TRBJ2-7 TRBV6-5 12 ASQPSGVTYEQY
TRBJ2-5 TRBV5-1 11 ASNGGGEETQY
TRBJ1-2 TRBV5-1 17 ASSSQTTTYVPSPYGYT
TRBJ2-2 TRBV5-1 10 ASSLNNGELF
TRBJ1-1 TRBV20-1 9 SAKWSTEAF
TRBJ2-7 TRBV3-1/TRBV3-2 12 ASTPGLGPYEQY
TRBJ1-4 TRBV5-5 12 ASSFGQLNEKLF
TRBJ1-5 TRBV4-2 13 ASSQEKSGGQPQH
TRBJ1-1 TRBV10-3 11 AISTGGRVEAF
TRBJ1-5 TRBV30 10 AWSTNYQPQH
TRBJ2-2 TRBV2 13 ASSASGGRTGELF
TRBJ1-1 TRBV19 14 ASSPGTGRGDTEAF
TRBJ2-5 TRBV5-1 13 ASSLGQAFQETQY
TRBJ1-1 TRBV7-2 13 ASSVDRAGGTEAF
TRBJ2-2 TRBV6-2/TRBV6-3 11 ASSRGVSGELF
TRBJ2-2 TRBV27 12 ASSERRITGELF
TRBJ1-2 TRBV7-9 14 ASSLETGGQGVGYT
TRBJ2-7 TRBV4-1 14 ASSQQRGLAAYEQY